Shown below are 18 T cell receptor beta chains from a single sample sequenced in a study of response to subunit inactivated influenza vaccine. TCRdb passed the RT-PCR reads through MiXCR, listing each CDR3 protein once. The data show fewer than 600,000 distinct CDR3 sequences, with around 7.9% seen just once and around 12% held by the top ten. This specimen consisted of PBMCs from blood, obtained 23 to 25 months after vaccination. The receptors were sampled from a man between 50 and 75 years old who received an inactivated influenza vaccine.

This clonotype was picked up many times. This chain links TRBV3-1 with TRBJ2-7; D unresolved. The CDR3 loop spans 15 amino acids. The germline CDR1 and CDR2 sequences are LGHDT and YNNKEL (reference sequence). V lost 3 bases and J lost 0, with 12 bases in between. The CDR3 bases are TGTGCCAGCAGCCACCGCCGGACGGGCTCCTACGAGCAGTACTTC. It specifies CASSHRRTGSYEQYF.

This clonotype has ten or more counts. The chain links TRBV5-6 to TRBJ1-2; D is uncertain. V was clipped by 2 bases and J by 1 base, with 3 bases between them. Germline CDR1 SGHDT, CDR2 YYEEEE. The CDR3 has 12 residues. The CDR3 nucleotides read TGTGCCAGCAGCTTACTTAACTATGGCTACACCTTC. Protein: CASSLLNYGYTF.

The chain recombines TRBV4-3 with TRBJ2-1, with TRBD2 matching 11 bases. From germline, CDR1 is LGHNA and CDR2 YSLEER. The CDR3 is 15 residues long. The J segment lost 8 bases and the V segment lost 1 base, leaving 4 bases of the junction unmatched. The CDR3 region has the DNA TGCGCCAGCAGCCAAGGTCTAGCGGGAGGCTATGAGCAGTTCTTC. Its translation is CASSQGLAGGYEQFF.

This clonotype has just a few counts. The V gene is TRBV14, the J gene TRBJ2-2; 12 nucleotides line up with TRBD2. Trimming at V came to 5 bases and at J to 0 bases, leaving 4 bases not matched to a gene. Germline CDR1 SGHDN, CDR2 FVKESK. This CDR3 spans 17 amino acids. The CDR3 DNA is TGTGCCAGCAGCGGGACTAGCGGGCTAGCGAACACCGGGGAGCTGTTTTTT. It translates to CASSGTSGLANTGELFF.

This clonotype occurred many times. The chain has TRBV29-1 and TRBJ2-5; D is uncertain. CDR1 is SQVTM and CDR2 is ANQGSEA in the germline V gene. This CDR3 spans 10 amino acids. V was shortened by 2 bases and J by 5 bases, with 3 bases between the two germline ends. CDR3 DNA sequence: TGCAGCGTTGAAAGGGAGACCCAGTACTTC. Translation gives CSVERETQYF.

This clonotype was picked up a small number of times. The rearrangement joins TRBV5-6 to TRBJ2-6; a possible D gene is TRBD2 (6 bases). The CDR3 consists of 15 residues. Trimming cost V 2 bases and J 2 bases, with 8 bases left between them. Germline V gene sequence: CDR1 SGHDT, CDR2 YYEEEE. This chain's CDR3 is CASSFWGAGANVLTF. The CDR3 nucleotides are TGTGCCAGCAGCTTTTGGGGGGCTGGGGCCAACGTCCTGACTTTC.

V usage is TRBV20-1 and J usage is TRBJ2-7; D is unclear. Germline CDR1 is DFQATT and CDR2 is SNEGSKA (reference sequence). The CDR3 runs to 12 residues. Trimming left V 3 bases short and J 1 base short, with 7 bases between. CDR3 sequence reads: CSARGNSYEQYF. The CDR3 DNA is TGCAGTGCTAGGGGGAATTCCTACGAGCAGTACTTC.

This clonotype occurred many times. This chain joins TRBV12-3 or TRBV12-4 and TRBJ1-1, with D hard to call. V lost 7 bases, J lost 4 bases, and 10 bases lay in between. The CDR3 length is 12 residues. CDR3 loop: CASTSGFTEAFF. The CDR3 nucleotides read TGTGCCAGCACGTCGGGGTTCACTGAAGCTTTCTTT.

This clonotype was detected a few times. The chain carries TRBV12-3 or TRBV12-4 and TRBJ2-7; tentatively, D is TRBD1 or TRBD2 (5 bases each). V was cut by 10 bases and J by 7 bases, with 14 bases left in between. This CDR3 contains 11 residues. In nucleotides, the CDR3 is TGTGCCACCGGGACGTTTCGGGAGCAGTACTTC. Translated: CATGTFREQYF.

This clonotype was counted between two and nine times. The rearrangement joins TRBV20-1 to TRBJ1-2; 8 bases match TRBD1. V gave up 0 bases and J gave up 5 bases; unmatched junction bases: 8. The CDR3 sequence is 15 residues long. Germline values: CDR1 DFQATT, CDR2 SNEGSKA (reference sequence). The chain's CDR3 is CSARETGVNGYGYTF. The DNA of the CDR3 is TGCAGTGCTAGAGAGACAGGGGTGAACGGGTATGGCTACACCTTC.

The gene calls are TRBV11-2 and TRBJ2-7, with D perhaps being TRBD1 or TRBD2 (6 bases each). The CDR3 is 16 amino acids. With 0 bases removed from V and 4 bases from J, the gap between germline ends came to 16 bases. Germline lookup yields CDR1 SGHAT and CDR2 FQNNGV. CDR3 DNA: TGTGCCAGCAGCTTAGATCATGGCGGGACAACATACGAGCAGTACTTC. Translated: CASSLDHGGTTYEQYF.

In its sample, this clonotype was seen a few times. The chain combines TRBV12-3 or TRBV12-4 with TRBJ1-1, with TRBD1 as a possible D gene (5 bases). Trimming took 0 bases from V and 4 from J, leaving 18 bases between them. This CDR3 is built from 17 residues. The CDR3 DNA reads TGTGCCAGCAGTTTAGCGCCGGCAGGGCGGATGGGCACTGAAGCTTTCTTT. Amino acid sequence: CASSLAPAGRMGTEAFF.

This clonotype was seen at least ten times. The chain has TRBV7-6 and TRBJ2-1; TRBD2 matches 11 bases. CDR1 and CDR2 from the germline V gene are SGHVS and FNYEAQ. V gave up 1 base and J gave up 15 bases; unmatched junction bases: 17. The CDR3 is 17 residues long. Here the CDR3 reads CASSLESGTSGNSRPFF. The DNA of the CDR3 is TGTGCCAGCAGCTTAGAATCCGGGACTAGCGGTAACAGCCGCCCGTTCTTC.

The chain joins TRBV10-2 to TRBJ2-5, with TRBD2 matching 9 bases. This CDR3 is built from 15 residues. Germline V gene data show CDR1 as WSHSY and CDR2 as SAAADI. J lost 0 bases, V lost 6 bases, and 5 bases had no gene match. The CDR3 reads CASRDSGGYQETQYF. The CDR3 DNA is TGCGCCAGCAGAGATAGCGGGGGTTACCAAGAGACCCAGTACTTC.

V gene TRBV20-1 combines with J gene TRBJ2-7; D is undetermined. There are 13 residues in the CDR3. The V end lost 4 bases, the J end lost 2 bases, and 12 bases lay between the germline ends. Germline CDR1 reads DFQATT; CDR2 reads SNEGSKA (reference sequence). This CDR3 reads CSANVAGPYEQYF. As DNA, the CDR3 is TGCAGTGCTAATGTGGCAGGACCCTACGAGCAGTACTTC.

J is TRBJ1-1 and V is TRBV19; D perhaps matches TRBD1 (6 bases). There are 15 residues in the CDR3. Germline V gene data show CDR1 as LNHDA and CDR2 as SQIVND (reference sequence). V was pared by 3 bases and J by 7 bases, with 18 bases between. DNA of the CDR3: TGTGCCAGTAGTATTATTTTTGGGACACCGGATGAAGCTTTCTTT. Protein sequence: CASSIIFGTPDEAFF.

This clonotype appeared a few times. The chain has TRBV10-2 and TRBJ1-5; TRBD1 is a possible D gene (6 bases). The CDR3 sequence is 17 residues long. The V gene lost 3 bases and the J gene lost 0 bases, with 15 bases spanning the gap. The germline V gene has CDR1 WSHSY and CDR2 SAAADI. This CDR3 is CASSDRQQGYSNQPQHF. CDR3 bases: TGCGCCAGCAGTGACCGCCAACAGGGATATAGCAATCAGCCCCAGCATTTT.

This clonotype was observed a handful of times. The J gene is TRBJ2-7, the V gene TRBV18; the D gene is possibly TRBD1 (6 bases). V gave up 0 bases and J gave up 0 bases, with 12 bases separating them. The CDR3 contains 16 residues. CDR1 is KGHSH, CDR2 LQKENI, per germline. The CDR3 DNA is TGTGCCAGCTCACCACCGCCAGGGGATACCTCCTACGAGCAGTACTTC. Protein: CASSPPPGDTSYEQYF.